This TCR beta chain was captured by sequencing in a study of shared clonotypes between healthy human individuals. Comment on this clone: This likely traces to a read error, being one base from a far larger clone.

Measured with immunoSEQ multiplex PCR; TCRdb has only the in-frame clones, and not every one. The data show more than 900,000 clones, approximately 78% seen once. The CDR3 is made up of 14 amino acids. Germline CDR1 reads SGHAT; CDR2 reads FQNNGV. The chain uses TRBV11-2 and TRBJ2-7; 8 bases map to TRBD1. Sequencing was carried out using memory CD4+ T cells from PBMCs. As for subset: CD45RA-negative fraction. This TCR was recovered from a man between 18 and 29 years old in good health. Some clones in this sample may be carry-over from other donors' samples. The CDR3 DNA follows: TGTGCCGGCAGCTCAACGGGACAGGCGATCGAGCAGTACTTC. The encoded protein is CAGSSTGQAIEQYF.